The rows below give T cell receptor beta chains drawn from one sample of a study of response to subunit inactivated influenza vaccine. TCRdb used MiXCR to reprocess the RT-PCR reads, holding one entry per CDR3 protein. The sample lists under 800,000 distinct CDR3 sequences, more than 11% seen once, with 5.5% to 7% in the top ten. The starting material was PBMCs from blood, obtained 14 to 15 days before vaccination. Receptor source: a man between 45 and 60 years old who received an inactivated influenza vaccine. Each CDR3 is given with its conserved first and last residue. Fields, in order: D gene, V gene, J gene, clone size, CDR3 protein, CDR3 DNA. The D gene is left open where the match is weak. The size entry is marked missing in some rows and otherwise reads once, few, many or a size class.

NA	TRBV20-1	TRBJ2-4	NA	CSARDSFRQVKNIQYF	TGCAGTGCTAGAGATTCGTTCCGGCAGGTAAAGAACATTCAGTACTTC
NA	TRBV2	TRBJ1-5	many	CASGKRGGHQPQHF	TGTGCCAGCGGGAAAAGGGGGGGCCATCAGCCCCAGCATTTT
NA	TRBV7-9	TRBJ2-5	few	CASSLRGVQETQYF	TGTGCCAGCAGCTTGAGAGGGGTCCAAGAGACCCAGTACTTC
TRBD1	TRBV20-1	TRBJ1-3	NA	CSALDRGPSSGNTIYF	TGCAGTGCGCTCGACAGGGGACCATCCTCTGGAAACACCATATATTTT
NA	TRBV20-1	TRBJ2-7	few	CSAPPTSLAYEQYF	TGCAGTGCTCCCCCGACTTCGCTAGCCTACGAGCAGTACTTC
TRBD1	TRBV7-9	TRBJ2-7	NA	CATGTAWYEQYF	TGTGCTACCGGGACAGCGTGGTACGAGCAGTACTTC
TRBD2	TRBV5-1	TRBJ2-5	few	CASSWSGGRLQETQYF	TGCGCCAGCAGTTGGAGTGGCGGGAGACTGCAGGAGACCCAGTACTTC
NA	TRBV7-3	TRBJ2-1	few	CASSATIQPGHNEQFF	TGTGCCAGCAGCGCGACCATCCAACCGGGCCACAATGAGCAGTTCTTC
NA	TRBV6-1	TRBJ2-6	NA	CASIGSSGANVLTF	TGTGCCAGCATCGGGAGCTCTGGGGCCAACGTCCTGACTTTC
NA	TRBV7-9	TRBJ1-1	NA	CASSLAGRGTAEAFF	TGTGCCAGCAGCTTAGCTGGTAGGGGAACAGCTGAAGCTTTCTTT
NA	TRBV5-1	TRBJ1-1	few	CASSLPAGDAEAFF	TGCGCCAGCAGCTTGCCGGCCGGCGACGCTGAAGCTTTCTTT
TRBD1	TRBV5-1	TRBJ2-6	NA	CASSLTGTGTPGANVLTF	TGCGCCAGCAGCCTAACCGGGACAGGGACTCCCGGGGCCAACGTCCTGACTTTC
TRBD2	TRBV20-1	TRBJ2-4	many	CSARGTSGRFAKNIQYF	TGCAGTGCTAGGGGGACTAGCGGGAGGTTTGCCAAAAACATTCAGTACTTC